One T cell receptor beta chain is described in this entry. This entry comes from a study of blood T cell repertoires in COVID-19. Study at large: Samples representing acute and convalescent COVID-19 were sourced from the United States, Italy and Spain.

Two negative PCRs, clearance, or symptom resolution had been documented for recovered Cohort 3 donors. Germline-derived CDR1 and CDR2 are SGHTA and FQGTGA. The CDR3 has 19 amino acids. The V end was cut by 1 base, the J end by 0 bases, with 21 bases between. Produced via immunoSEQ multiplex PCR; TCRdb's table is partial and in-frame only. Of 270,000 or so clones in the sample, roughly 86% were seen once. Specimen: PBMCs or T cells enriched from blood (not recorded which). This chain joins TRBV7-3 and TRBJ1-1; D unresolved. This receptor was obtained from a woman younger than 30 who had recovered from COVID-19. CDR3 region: CASSLNPVVSPGMNTEAFF. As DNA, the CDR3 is TGTGCCAGCAGCTTAAACCCAGTCGTATCCCCCGGGATGAACACTGAAGCTTTCTTT.